This T cell receptor (beta chain) was found in a study of cytomegalovirus exposure and HLA in healthy donors. Overall study context: Assignment to the Caucasian-associated ancestry cluster applied to around 76% of the 350 to 500 genotyped donors. Study-wide results and caveats: Altogether, some 160 TCR beta chains were recorded as cytomegalovirus-associated. In all likelihood, a cluster of highly shared sequence variants was a sequencing artifact. In a later analysis, TCR beta V- and J-gene trimming was associated with a missense DCLRE1C variant.

13 Jbeta primers and 60 Vbeta primers were used for the PCR. The method was immunoSEQ multiplex PCR; TCRdb's version includes in-frame clones alone and lacks a portion of them. Its clone listing holds around 100,000 clones. This CDR3 contains 16 residues. Trimming left V 1 base short and J 4 bases short, with 14 bases between. Germline V lookup: CDR1 SEHNR, CDR2 FQNEAQ (reference sequence). To note about this clone: Antigen: not known.

This sequence was found in a man aged 50-59 years in good health and CMV-seronegative. The rearrangement uses TRBV7-9 and TRBJ1-3; no definite D call. The sample was PBMCs. The DNA for the CDR3 is TGTGCCAGCAGCTTAGATACGCAGGTTTCAGGAAACACCATATATTTT. Amino acids: CASSLDTQVSGNTIYF.